A single sample gave rise to the 30 T cell receptor beta chains below, sequenced in a study of cytomegalovirus exposure and HLA in healthy donors. With 60 Vbeta and 13 Jbeta primers, the PCR was carried out. Profiled with immunoSEQ multiplex PCR; TCRdb holds only in-frame clones, not every one. The sample has about 180,000 clones, roughly 76% seen once. Input material: PBMCs. The receptors were sampled from a young woman in good health and CMV-seropositive.

The chain is built from TRBV30 and TRBJ2-5; 7 bases are a match to TRBD1. CDR1 and CDR2 from the germline V gene are GTSNPN and SVGIG (reference sequence). The trim removed 1 base at V and 2 bases at J, leaving 4 bases unmatched. The CDR3 contains 14 residues. In nucleotides, the CDR3 is TGTGCCTGGAGTGCAAAACAGGGGCAAGAGACCCAGTACTTC. Amino acid sequence: CAWSAKQGQETQYF.

The J gene is TRBJ1-2, the V gene TRBV28, with a weak D call TRBD1 (6 bases). V was trimmed by 6 bases and J by 4 bases, leaving 12 bases between them. In germline, CDR1 is MDHEN, CDR2 SYDVKM. There are 13 residues in the CDR3. CDR3 sequence: CASSPLQGYGYTF. As DNA, the CDR3 is TGTGCCAGCAGCCCCCTACAGGGCTATGGCTACACCTTC.

The chain combines TRBV11-2 with TRBJ1-1, with 8 bases identical to TRBD1. The CDR3 contains 13 residues. Germline CDR1 is SGHAT and CDR2 is FQNNGV. V gave up 5 bases and J gave up 10 bases; unmatched junction bases: 9. The CDR3 DNA sequence: TGTGCCAGCAGCCCCCTCCACAGGGGGGGAGCTTTCTTT. Translation gives CASSPLHRGGAFF.

This clone was observed once. The chain links TRBV25-1 to TRBJ1-2, with D unresolved. Trimming left V 5 bases short and J 4 bases short, with 11 bases between. There are 13 residues in the CDR3. Per the germline V gene, CDR1 is MGHDK and CDR2 is SYGVNS. The CDR3 bases are TGTGCCAGCAGTAGTACGGTTTTCTATGGCTACACCTTC. This translates into CASSSTVFYGYTF.

The CDR3 region is CATMQPGTEAFF. The CDR3 nucleotides are TGTGCCACCATGCAACCGGGCACTGAAGCTTTCTTT. This chain uses TRBV6-6 with TRBJ1-1; no reliable D call. CDR1 MNHNY and CDR2 SVGAGI come from the germline V gene (reference sequence). There are 12 residues in the CDR3. Trimming took 10 bases from V and 4 from J, leaving 13 bases between them.

The chain combines TRBV7-9 with TRBJ1-1; 7 bases are a match to TRBD1. Trimming cost V 4 bases and J 1 base; bases outside gene matches: 6. The CDR3 covers 15 residues. Germline CDR1 and CDR2: SEHNR and FQNEAQ (reference sequence). The CDR3 here is CASSSKGARNTEAFF. The DNA for the CDR3 is TGTGCCAGCAGCTCTAAGGGGGCAAGGAACACTGAAGCTTTCTTT.

V usage is TRBV7-9 and J usage is TRBJ2-7; 10 nucleotides line up with TRBD1. V dropped 4 bases and J dropped 2; count of bases not matched to a gene: 2. The CDR3 is 14 residues long. In germline, CDR1 is SEHNR, CDR2 FQNEAQ (reference sequence). The CDR3: CASSSTGGPYEQYF. CDR3 nucleotide sequence: TGTGCCAGCAGCTCGACAGGGGGCCCCTACGAGCAGTACTTC.

The gene calls are TRBV4-1 and TRBJ1-6, with a weak D call TRBD1 (5 bases). Germline V lookup: CDR1 MGHRA, CDR2 YSYEKL. The CDR3 sequence is 17 residues long. Trimming pared 4 bases from V and 0 bases from J, leaving 13 bases between. The CDR3, as DNA: TGCGCCAGCAGCCGAACGACAGTGAGCTCCTATAATTCACCCCTCCACTTT. Translation gives CASSRTTVSSYNSPLHF.

The gene calls are TRBV9 and TRBJ1-3; the D gene is possibly TRBD1 (6 bases). The germline V gene encodes CDR1 SGDLS and CDR2 YYNGEE. This CDR3 region has 13 residues. The ends were cut back, 7 bases at V and 8 bases at J, with 16 bases in the middle. The CDR3 coding sequence is TGTGCCAGCGGGGACAATCGAGGGGACACCATATATTTT. The encoded protein is CASGDNRGDTIYF. The variable domain in full, completed from reference TRBV9 and TRBJ1-3, reads DSGVTQTPKHLITATGQRVTLRCSPRSGDLSVYWYQQSLDQGLQFLIQYYNGEERAKGNILERFSAQQFPDLHSELNLSSLELGDSALYFCASGDNRGDTIYFGEGSWLTVV.

This chain connects TRBV28 to TRBJ2-2; D is possibly TRBD1 (6 bases). Trimming cost V 7 bases and J 6 bases, with 15 bases left between them. Germline V gene lookup returns CDR1 MDHEN and CDR2 SYDVKM. CDR3 length: 14 amino acids. The CDR3 is CASMRGRIAGELFF. CDR3 coding DNA: TGTGCCAGCATGAGGGGGAGAATCGCCGGGGAGCTGTTTTTT.

The chain employs TRBV10-1 and TRBJ2-7; a weak D match, TRBD2 (5 bases). The CDR3 has 13 residues. Looked up from germline, CDR1 is WNHNN and CDR2 is SYGVQD (reference sequence). V was cut by 3 bases and J by 2 bases, with 8 bases left in between. CDR3 nucleotide sequence: TGCGCCAGCAGTGAAATCGGGACCTACGAGCAGTACTTC. Its translation is CASSEIGTYEQYF.

The chain couples TRBV5-6 to TRBJ2-5; D may be TRBD1 (5 bases). In germline, CDR1 is SGHDT, CDR2 YYEEEE. The CDR3 totals 12 residues. Trimming took off 0 bases at V and 5 bases at J, with 5 bases between the two ends. The CDR3 sequence: CASSLAGETQYF. CDR3 coding DNA: TGTGCCAGCAGCTTGGCAGGGGAGACCCAGTACTTC.

The chain couples TRBV5-1 to TRBJ2-3; the D is unclear. The V and J ends lost 4 bases and 6 bases respectively, with 12 bases between them. CDR1 and CDR2 from the germline V gene are SGHRS and YFSETQ. The length of the CDR3 is 13 residues. The CDR3 DNA reads as TGCGCCAGCAGCCCCGGAGATCGGGATACGCAGTATTTT. Translating it yields CASSPGDRDTQYF.

The chain employs TRBV6-5 and TRBJ2-3; the match to TRBD2 covers 9 bases. The CDR3 is 15 residues long. Germline V lookup: CDR1 MNHEY, CDR2 SVGAGI. The V gene end was trimmed by 0 bases and the J gene end by 7 bases; junction bases not matched to a gene: 5. CDR3 coding DNA: TGTGCCAGCAGTTACTCCGCGGGGGGGCCAAATACGCAGTATTTT. This encodes CASSYSAGGPNTQYF.

The rearrangement joins TRBV2 to TRBJ1-3, with a weak D call TRBD1 (5 bases). The length of the CDR3 is 15 residues. Germline V gene data show CDR1 as SNHLY and CDR2 as FYNNEI. Deletions cut 2 bases from V and 0 bases from J, with 8 bases between. CDR3 coding DNA: TGTGCCAGCAGTGAACGCGGGACCTCTGGAAACACCATATATTTT. Amino acids: CASSERGTSGNTIYF.

This chain joins TRBV30 and TRBJ2-1, with D possibly being TRBD2 (5 bases). The CDR3 length is 16 residues. The V end lost 0 bases, the J end lost 6 bases, and 18 bases lay between the germline ends. CDR1 is GTSNPN and CDR2 is SVGIG in the germline V gene (reference sequence). The CDR3 region is CAWSVGFAGSGNEQFF. The CDR3 DNA sequence: TGTGCCTGGAGTGTAGGATTCGCGGGTTCGGGCAATGAGCAGTTCTTC.

V usage is TRBV13 and J usage is TRBJ2-1; D is uncertain. Trimming removed 0 bases from V and 3 bases from J, with 12 bases in between. The germline V gene has CDR1 PRHDT and CDR2 FYEKMQ (reference sequence). The CDR3 extends over 16 amino acids. This CDR3 is CASSLGQSAVYNEQFF. CDR3 sequence (DNA): TGTGCCAGCAGCTTAGGCCAGTCCGCTGTCTACAATGAGCAGTTCTTC.

V is TRBV6-5 and J is TRBJ2-6; possibly TRBD2 for D (6 bases). The germline V gene encodes CDR1 MNHEY and CDR2 SVGAGI. V lost 10 bases and J lost 0, with 13 bases in between. The CDR3 spans 15 residues. The CDR3 DNA is TGTGCCACCCAGGGCGGGACCTCTGGGGCCAACGTCCTGACTTTC. The encoded protein is CATQGGTSGANVLTF.

V gene TRBV7-2 combines with J gene TRBJ2-6; D is possibly TRBD2 (6 bases). Germline CDR1 SGHTA, CDR2 FQGNSA. Trimming left V 5 bases short and J 3 bases short, with 11 bases between. The CDR3 runs to 15 residues. CDR3 sequence: CASSPNGGGANVLTF. CDR3 nucleotide sequence: TGTGCCAGCAGCCCTAACGGGGGTGGGGCCAACGTCCTGACTTTC.

The sample holds a few counts of this clone. This chain joins TRBV5-1 and TRBJ2-7; 7 nucleotides line up with TRBD1. The V gene's germline CDR1 is SGHRS and CDR2 YFSETQ. V lost 4 bases, J lost 5 bases, and 6 bases stayed unmatched. CDR3 length equals 13 residues. This chain's CDR3 is CASSRQGTHEQYF. CDR3 DNA: TGCGCCAGCAGCCGACAGGGAACCCACGAGCAGTACTTC.

This chain links TRBV27 with TRBJ2-2, with 8 bases lining up with TRBD1. From germline, CDR1 is MNHEY and CDR2 SMNVEV (reference sequence). The CDR3 sequence is 14 residues long. V was clipped by 6 bases and J by 6 bases; unmatched bases: 6. The CDR3 loop is CASSEVQGAGELFF. As DNA, the CDR3 is TGTGCCAGCAGCGAAGTACAGGGGGCCGGGGAGCTGTTTTTT.

The chain recombines TRBV14 with TRBJ1-6, with a tentative D call TRBD1 (5 bases). The V end lost 4 bases, the J end lost 11 bases, and 12 bases lay between the germline ends. The CDR3 has 13 residues. Germline V gene lookup returns CDR1 SGHDN and CDR2 FVKESK. CDR3 nucleotides: TGTGCCAGCAGCCGCGGGACCGACCCACCCCTCCACTTT. Its translation is CASSRGTDPPLHF. Full variable domain (outside the CDR3, taken from reference TRBV14 and TRBJ1-6): EAGVTQFPSHSVIEKGQTVTLRCDPISGHDNLYWYRRVMGKEIKFLLHFVKESKQDESGMPNNRFLAERTGGTYSTLKVQPAELEDSGVYFCASSRGTDPPLHFGNGTRLTVT.

The sample holds one count of this clone. The chain combines TRBV18 with TRBJ2-1; the match to TRBD2 covers 7 bases. Trimming removed 2 bases from V and 2 bases from J; junction bases left unmatched: 6. CDR1 and CDR2 from the germline V gene are KGHSH and LQKENI. The CDR3 contains 16 residues. The CDR3 sequence: CASSPRAGRTYNEQFF. As DNA, the CDR3 is TGTGCCAGCTCACCAAGAGCGGGGAGGACCTACAATGAGCAGTTCTTC.

This clone was observed once. The chain couples TRBV30 to TRBJ2-6; 7 bases match TRBD1. The CDR3 consists of 12 residues. Germline CDR1 reads GTSNPN; CDR2 reads SVGIG (reference sequence). V dropped 5 bases and J dropped 13; count of bases not matched to a gene: 8. The chain's CDR3 is CAWGDSRGVLTF. CDR3 nucleotides: TGTGCCTGGGGGGACAGCCGCGGAGTCCTGACTTTC.

The CDR3 DNA reads as TGTGCCAGCAGCCAACAAAGGGGGAATGGACTAGCGGGGGGGCCTCGCACAGATACGCAGTATTTT. The encoded protein is CASSQQRGNGLAGGPRTDTQYF. V usage is TRBV4-2 and J usage is TRBJ2-3; TRBD2 matches 15 bases. The CDR3 has 22 residues. The germline CDR1 and CDR2 sequences are LGHNA and YNFKEQ. The V segment lost 2 bases and the J segment 1 base; nucleotides outside the gene matches: 16.

The rearrangement uses TRBV4-1 and TRBJ1-2; tentatively, D is TRBD1 (5 bases). CDR1 and CDR2 from the germline V gene are MGHRA and YSYEKL. Trimming shortened V by 2 bases and J by 4 bases, and 14 bases separated the two germline ends. This CDR3 is 15 amino acids long. Here the CDR3 reads CASSQTAGRAYGYTF. In DNA, the CDR3 is TGCGCCAGCAGCCAAACCGCAGGGAGGGCCTATGGCTACACCTTC.

V usage is TRBV2 and J usage is TRBJ1-2; a possible D gene is TRBD1 (5 bases). Germline V lookup: CDR1 SNHLY, CDR2 FYNNEI. V was clipped by 8 bases and J by 3 bases, with 13 bases between them. This CDR3 is built from 13 residues. Written as DNA, the CDR3 is TGTGCCAGCGGGATGGCGGGGGACTATGGCTACACCTTC. Amino acids: CASGMAGDYGYTF.

The chain couples TRBV4-1 to TRBJ1-5, with TRBD1 matching 11 bases. The germline V gene encodes CDR1 MGHRA and CDR2 YSYEKL. The CDR3 spans 18 residues. With 1 base clipped from V and 0 bases from J, the junction kept 5 bases outside the gene matches. The CDR3 DNA reads TGCGCCAGCAGCCAAGGGACAGGGGGCTCCTTTAGCAATCAGCCCCAGCATTTT. Translating gives CASSQGTGGSFSNQPQHF.

This clone was detected a few times. J is TRBJ2-3 and V is TRBV5-4; 10 bases line up with TRBD2. V was pared by 1 base and J by 2 bases, with 1 base of the junction left unmatched. Germline loops: CDR1 SGHNT, CDR2 YYREEE (reference sequence). The CDR3 spans 15 residues. The CDR3 spells CASSLTSGDTDTQYF. The DNA of the CDR3 is TGTGCCAGCAGCTTGACTAGCGGGGACACAGATACGCAGTATTTT. Full variable domain (missing parts from reference TRBV5-4 and TRBJ2-3): ETGVTQSPTHLIKTRGQQVTLRCSSQSGHNTVSWYQQALGQGPQFIFQYYREEENGRGNFPPRFSGLQFPNYSSELNVNALELDDSALYLCASSLTSGDTDTQYFGPGTRLTVL.

Worth noting for this clone: Relative to the germline gene, one junction end is altered; a read error may explain this. The CDR3 DNA sequence: TGTGCCAGCACCGACCAAGGACAGTTCTCCTTC. Encoded protein: CASTDQGQFSF. J is TRBJ2-7 and V is TRBV6-6, with a weak D call TRBD1 (6 bases). Germline assignment: CDR1 MNHNY and CDR2 SVGAGI (reference sequence). This CDR3 contains 11 residues.